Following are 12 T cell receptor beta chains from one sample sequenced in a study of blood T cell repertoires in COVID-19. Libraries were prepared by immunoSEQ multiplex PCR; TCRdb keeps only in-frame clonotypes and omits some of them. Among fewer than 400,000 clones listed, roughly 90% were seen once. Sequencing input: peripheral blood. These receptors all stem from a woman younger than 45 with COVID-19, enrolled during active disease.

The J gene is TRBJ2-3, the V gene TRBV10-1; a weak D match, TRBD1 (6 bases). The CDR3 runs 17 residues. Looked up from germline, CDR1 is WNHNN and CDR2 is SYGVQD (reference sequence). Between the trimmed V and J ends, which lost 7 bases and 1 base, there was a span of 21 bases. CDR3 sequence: CASTRPGAFEGTDTQYF. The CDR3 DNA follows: TGCGCCAGCACCCGGCCAGGGGCATTTGAGGGCACAGATACGCAGTATTTT.

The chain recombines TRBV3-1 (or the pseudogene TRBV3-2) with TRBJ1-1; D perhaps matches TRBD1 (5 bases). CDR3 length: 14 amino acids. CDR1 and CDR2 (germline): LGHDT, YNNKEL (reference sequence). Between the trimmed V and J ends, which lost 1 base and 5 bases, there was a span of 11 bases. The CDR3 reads CASSQVQGRTEAFF. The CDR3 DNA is TGTGCCAGCAGCCAAGTTCAGGGCCGGACTGAAGCTTTCTTT.

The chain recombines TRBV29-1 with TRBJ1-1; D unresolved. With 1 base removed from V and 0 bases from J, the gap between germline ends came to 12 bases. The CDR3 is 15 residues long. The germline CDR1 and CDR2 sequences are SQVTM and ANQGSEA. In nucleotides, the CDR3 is TGCAGCGTTGAAGCGGGAACGTACTTGAACACTGAAGCTTTCTTT. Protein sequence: CSVEAGTYLNTEAFF.

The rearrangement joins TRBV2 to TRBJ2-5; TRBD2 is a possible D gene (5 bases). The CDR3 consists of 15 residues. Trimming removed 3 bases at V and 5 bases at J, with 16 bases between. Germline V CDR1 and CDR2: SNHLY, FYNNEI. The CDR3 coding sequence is TGTGCCAGCAGTGATATAGGGAGCGAGGTTGAGACCCAGTACTTC. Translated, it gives CASSDIGSEVETQYF. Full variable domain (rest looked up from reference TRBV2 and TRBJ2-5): EPEVTQTPSHQVTQMGQEVILRCVPISNHLYFYWYRQILGQKVEFLVSFYNNEISEKSEIFDDQFSVERPDGSNFTLKIRSTKLEDSAMYFCASSDIGSEVETQYFGPGTRLLVL.

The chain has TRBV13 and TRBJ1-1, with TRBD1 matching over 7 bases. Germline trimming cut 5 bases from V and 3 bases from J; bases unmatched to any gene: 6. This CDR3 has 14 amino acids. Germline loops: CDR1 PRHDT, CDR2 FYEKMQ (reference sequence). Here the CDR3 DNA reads TGTGCCAGCAGCCGGGACAGCTATTACACTGAAGCTTTCTTT. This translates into CASSRDSYYTEAFF.

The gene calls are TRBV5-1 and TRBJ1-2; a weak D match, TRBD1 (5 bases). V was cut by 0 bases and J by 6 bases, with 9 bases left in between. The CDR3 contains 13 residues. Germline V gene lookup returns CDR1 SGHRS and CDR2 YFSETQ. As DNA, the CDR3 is TGCGCCAGCAGCTTGGAGGGGAGGGATGGCTACACCTTC. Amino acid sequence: CASSLEGRDGYTF. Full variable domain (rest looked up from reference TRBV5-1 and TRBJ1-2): KAGVTQTPRYLIKTRGQQVTLSCSPISGHRSVSWYQQTPGQGLQFLFEYFSETQRNKGNFPGRFSGRQFSNSRSEMNVSTLELGDSALYLCASSLEGRDGYTFGSGTRLTVV.

The CDR3 loop reads CASRSGQGEKLFF. The CDR3 nucleotides read TGTGCCAGCAGATCCGGACAGGGCGAAAAACTGTTTTTT. The rearrangement joins TRBV5-4 to TRBJ1-4; 8 bases fit TRBD1. This CDR3 comprises 13 residues. The junction had 5 bases not matched to a gene; V was cut back by 5 bases and J by 8 bases. The V gene's germline CDR1 is SGHNT and CDR2 YYREEE (reference sequence). The whole variable domain, remainder taken from reference TRBV5-4 and TRBJ1-4, is ETGVTQSPTHLIKTRGQQVTLRCSSQSGHNTVSWYQQALGQGPQFIFQYYREEENGRGNFPPRFSGLQFPNYSSELNVNALELDDSALYLCASRSGQGEKLFFGSGTQLSVL.

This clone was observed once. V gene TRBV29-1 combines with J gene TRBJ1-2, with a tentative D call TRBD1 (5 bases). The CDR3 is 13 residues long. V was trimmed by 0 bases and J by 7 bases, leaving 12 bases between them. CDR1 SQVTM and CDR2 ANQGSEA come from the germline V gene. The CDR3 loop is CSVEDQGGAGYTF. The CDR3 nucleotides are TGCAGCGTTGAAGATCAGGGAGGGGCTGGCTACACCTTC.

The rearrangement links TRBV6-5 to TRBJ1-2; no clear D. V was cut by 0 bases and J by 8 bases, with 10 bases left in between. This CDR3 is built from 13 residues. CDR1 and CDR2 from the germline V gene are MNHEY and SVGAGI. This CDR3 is CASSYSRVLGYTF. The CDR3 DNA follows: TGTGCCAGCAGTTACTCCCGAGTTTTAGGCTACACCTTC.

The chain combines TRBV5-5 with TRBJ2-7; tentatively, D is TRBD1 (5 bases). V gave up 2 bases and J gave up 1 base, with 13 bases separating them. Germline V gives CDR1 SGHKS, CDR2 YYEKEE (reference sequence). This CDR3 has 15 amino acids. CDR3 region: CASSLSGRGSYEQYF. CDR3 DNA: TGTGCCAGCAGCTTATCCGGAAGGGGTTCCTACGAGCAGTACTTC.

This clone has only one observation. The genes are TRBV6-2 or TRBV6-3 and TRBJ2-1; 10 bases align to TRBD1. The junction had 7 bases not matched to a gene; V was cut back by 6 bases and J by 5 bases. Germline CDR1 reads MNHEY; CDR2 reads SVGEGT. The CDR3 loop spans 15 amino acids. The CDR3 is CASSDRDRGDNEQFF. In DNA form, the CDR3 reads TGTGCCAGCAGCGACCGGGACAGGGGAGACAATGAGCAGTTCTTC.

The CDR3 DNA is TGTGCCAGCAGCCCCGGGGGGGTCGAAGAAGCTTTCTTT. It is translated as CASSPGGVEEAFF. The chain links TRBV5-5 to TRBJ1-1; D possibly corresponds to TRBD1 (5 bases). V was clipped by 4 bases and J by 8 bases, with 15 bases between them. There are 13 residues in the CDR3. Germline V gene data show CDR1 as SGHKS and CDR2 as YYEKEE (reference sequence).